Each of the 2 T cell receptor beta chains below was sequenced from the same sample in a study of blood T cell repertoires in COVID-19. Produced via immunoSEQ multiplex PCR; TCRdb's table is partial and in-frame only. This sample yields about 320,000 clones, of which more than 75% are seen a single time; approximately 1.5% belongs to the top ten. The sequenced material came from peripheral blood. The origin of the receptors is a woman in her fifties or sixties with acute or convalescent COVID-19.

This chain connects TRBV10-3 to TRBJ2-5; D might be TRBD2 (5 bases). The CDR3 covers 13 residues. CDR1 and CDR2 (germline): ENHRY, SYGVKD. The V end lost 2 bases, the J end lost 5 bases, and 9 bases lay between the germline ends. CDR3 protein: CAISEGGRETQYF. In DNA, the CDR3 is TGTGCCATCAGTGAGGGAGGACGGGAGACCCAGTACTTC.

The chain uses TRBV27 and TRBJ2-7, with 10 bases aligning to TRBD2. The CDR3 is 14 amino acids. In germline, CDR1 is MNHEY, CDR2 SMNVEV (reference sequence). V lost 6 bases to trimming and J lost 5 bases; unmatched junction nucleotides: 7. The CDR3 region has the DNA TGTGCCAGCAGCCATGGACTAGCGGCAGACGAGCAGTACTTC. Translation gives CASSHGLAADEQYF.